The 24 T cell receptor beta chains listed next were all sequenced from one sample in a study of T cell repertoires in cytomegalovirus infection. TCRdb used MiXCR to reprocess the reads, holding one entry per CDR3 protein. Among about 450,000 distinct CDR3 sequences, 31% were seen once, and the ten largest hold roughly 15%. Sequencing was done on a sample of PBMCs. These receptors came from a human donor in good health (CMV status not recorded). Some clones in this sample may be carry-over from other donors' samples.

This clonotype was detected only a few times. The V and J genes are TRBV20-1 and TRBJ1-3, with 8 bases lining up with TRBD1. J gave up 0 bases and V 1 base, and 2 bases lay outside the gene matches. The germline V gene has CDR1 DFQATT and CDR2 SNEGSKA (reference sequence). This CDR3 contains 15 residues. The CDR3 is CSARGDRHSGNTIYF. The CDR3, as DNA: TGCAGTGCTAGAGGGGACAGGCACTCTGGAAACACCATATATTTT.

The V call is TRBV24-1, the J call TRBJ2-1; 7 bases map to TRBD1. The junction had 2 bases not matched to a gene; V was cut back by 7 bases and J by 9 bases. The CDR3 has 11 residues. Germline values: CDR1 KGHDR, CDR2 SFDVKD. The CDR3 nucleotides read TGTGCCACCAGCGACAGGGCTGAGCAGTTCTTC. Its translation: CATSDRAEQFF.

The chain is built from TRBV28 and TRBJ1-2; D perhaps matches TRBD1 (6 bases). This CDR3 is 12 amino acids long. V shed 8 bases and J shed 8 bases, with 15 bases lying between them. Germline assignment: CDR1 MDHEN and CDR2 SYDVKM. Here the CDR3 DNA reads TGTGCCAGCGCTCGGGGGGCGCAGGGCTACACCTTC. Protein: CASARGAQGYTF.

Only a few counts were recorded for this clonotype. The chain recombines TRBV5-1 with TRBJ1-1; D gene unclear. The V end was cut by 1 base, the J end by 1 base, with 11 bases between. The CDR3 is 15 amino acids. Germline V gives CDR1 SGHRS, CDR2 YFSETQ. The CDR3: CASSLTVLANTEAFF. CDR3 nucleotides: TGCGCCAGCAGCTTGACAGTTCTCGCGAACACTGAAGCTTTCTTT.

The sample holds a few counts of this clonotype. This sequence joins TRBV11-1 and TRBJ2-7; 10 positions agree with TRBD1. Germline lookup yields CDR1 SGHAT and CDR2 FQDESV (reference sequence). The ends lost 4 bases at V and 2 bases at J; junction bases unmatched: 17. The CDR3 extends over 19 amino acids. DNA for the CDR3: TGTGCCAGCAGCTCCCATTTCACGGGACAGGGGAACAAAGCCTACGAGCAGTACTTC. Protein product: CASSSHFTGQGNKAYEQYF.

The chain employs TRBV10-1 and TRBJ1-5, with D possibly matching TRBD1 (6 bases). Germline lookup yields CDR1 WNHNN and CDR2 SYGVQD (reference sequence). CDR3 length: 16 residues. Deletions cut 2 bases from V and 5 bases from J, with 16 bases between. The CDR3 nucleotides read TGCGCCAGCAGTGAGGCGGGGAACGGGGGCGATCAGCCCCAGCATTTT. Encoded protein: CASSEAGNGGDQPQHF.

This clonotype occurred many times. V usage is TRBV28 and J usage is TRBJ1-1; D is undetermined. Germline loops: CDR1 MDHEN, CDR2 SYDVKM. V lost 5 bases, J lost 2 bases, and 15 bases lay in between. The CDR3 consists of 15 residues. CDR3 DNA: TGTGCCAGCAGTCCACGCACCGCGGGTAACACTGAAGCTTTCTTT. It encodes CASSPRTAGNTEAFF.

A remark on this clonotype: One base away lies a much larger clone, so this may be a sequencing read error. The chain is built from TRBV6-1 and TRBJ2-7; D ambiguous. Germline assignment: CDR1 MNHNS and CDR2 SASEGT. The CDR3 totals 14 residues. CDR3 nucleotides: TGTGTCAGCAGTGAACATCAGGTCCGTAAGGGGCAGTACTTC. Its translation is CVSSEHQVRKGQYF.

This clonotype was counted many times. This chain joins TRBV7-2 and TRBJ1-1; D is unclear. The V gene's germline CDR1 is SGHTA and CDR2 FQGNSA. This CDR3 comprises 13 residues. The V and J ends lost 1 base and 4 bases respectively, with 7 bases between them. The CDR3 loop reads CASSLERSTEAFF. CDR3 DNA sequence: TGTGCCAGCAGCTTAGAACGGAGCACTGAAGCTTTCTTT.

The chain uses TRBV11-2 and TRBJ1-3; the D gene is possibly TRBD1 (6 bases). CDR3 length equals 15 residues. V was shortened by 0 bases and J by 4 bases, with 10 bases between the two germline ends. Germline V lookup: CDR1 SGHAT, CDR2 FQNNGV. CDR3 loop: CASSLDHGTGNTIYF. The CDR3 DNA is TGTGCCAGCAGCTTAGACCACGGGACAGGAAACACCATATATTTT.

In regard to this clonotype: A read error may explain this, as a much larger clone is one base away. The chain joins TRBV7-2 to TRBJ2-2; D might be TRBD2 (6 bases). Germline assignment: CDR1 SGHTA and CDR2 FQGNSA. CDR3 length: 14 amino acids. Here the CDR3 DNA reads TGTGCCAGCAGCCCCCCGGGCATAGTCGGGGGGCTGTTTTTT. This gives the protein CASSPPGIVGGLFF.

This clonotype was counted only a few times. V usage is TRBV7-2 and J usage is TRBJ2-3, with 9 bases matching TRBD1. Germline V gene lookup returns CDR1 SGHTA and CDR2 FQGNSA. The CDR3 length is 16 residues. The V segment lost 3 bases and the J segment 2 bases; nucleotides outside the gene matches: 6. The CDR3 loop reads CASSFQGTGYTDTQYF. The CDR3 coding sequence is TGTGCCAGCAGCTTCCAGGGGACAGGGTACACAGATACGCAGTATTTT.

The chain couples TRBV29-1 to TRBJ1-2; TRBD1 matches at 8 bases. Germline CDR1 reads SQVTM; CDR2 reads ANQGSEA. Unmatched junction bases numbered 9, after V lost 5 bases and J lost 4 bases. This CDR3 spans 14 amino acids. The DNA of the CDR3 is TGCAGCGTTCATTCTGCAGGGGGCGCCTATGGCTACACCTTC. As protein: CSVHSAGGAYGYTF.

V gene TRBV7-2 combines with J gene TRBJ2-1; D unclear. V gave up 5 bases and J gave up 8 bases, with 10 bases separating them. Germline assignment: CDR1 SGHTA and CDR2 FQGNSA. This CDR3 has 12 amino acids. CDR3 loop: CASSNLGYEQFF. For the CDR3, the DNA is TGTGCCAGCAGCAACCTTGGGTATGAGCAGTTCTTC.

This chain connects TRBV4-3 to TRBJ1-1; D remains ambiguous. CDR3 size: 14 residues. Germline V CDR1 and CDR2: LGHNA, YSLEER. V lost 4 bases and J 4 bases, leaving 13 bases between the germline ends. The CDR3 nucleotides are TGCGCCAGCAGCCCAAGTAGTCAATTCACTGAAGCTTTCTTT. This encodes CASSPSSQFTEAFF.

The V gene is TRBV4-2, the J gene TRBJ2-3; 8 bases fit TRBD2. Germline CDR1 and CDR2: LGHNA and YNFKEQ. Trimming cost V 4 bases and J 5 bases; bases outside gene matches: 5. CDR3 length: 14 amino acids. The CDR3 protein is CASSRAGGIDTQYF. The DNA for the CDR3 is TGTGCCAGCAGCCGGGCGGGGGGCATAGATACGCAGTATTTT.

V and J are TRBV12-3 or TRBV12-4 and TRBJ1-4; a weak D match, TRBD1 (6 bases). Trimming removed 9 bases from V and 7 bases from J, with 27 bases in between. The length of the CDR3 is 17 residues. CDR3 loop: CARCLGLGGARGEKLFF. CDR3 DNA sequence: TGTGCCAGATGTTTAGGCCTCGGGGGGGCCCGAGGTGAAAAACTGTTTTTT.

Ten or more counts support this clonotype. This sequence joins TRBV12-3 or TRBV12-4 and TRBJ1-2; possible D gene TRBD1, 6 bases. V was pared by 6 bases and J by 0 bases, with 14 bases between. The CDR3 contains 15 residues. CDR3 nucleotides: TGTGCCAGCAGCCTCTGGACAGCAACTAACTATGGCTACACCTTC. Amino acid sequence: CASSLWTATNYGYTF.

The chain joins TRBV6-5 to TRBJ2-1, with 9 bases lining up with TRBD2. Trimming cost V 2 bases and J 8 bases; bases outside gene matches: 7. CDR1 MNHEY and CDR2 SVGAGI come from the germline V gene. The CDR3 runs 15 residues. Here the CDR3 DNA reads TGTGCCAGCAGTTACCAGGCGGGGGGGGGGGATGAGCAGTTCTTC. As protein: CASSYQAGGGDEQFF.

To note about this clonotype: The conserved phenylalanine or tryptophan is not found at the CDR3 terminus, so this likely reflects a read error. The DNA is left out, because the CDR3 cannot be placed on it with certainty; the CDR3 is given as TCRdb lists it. CDR3 sequence: CASRQERARDTIDV. V usage is TRBV4-1 and J usage is TRBJ1-3. The CDR3 spans 14 amino acids, including both terminal residues. Germline V gene data show CDR1 as MGHRA and CDR2 as YSYEKL.

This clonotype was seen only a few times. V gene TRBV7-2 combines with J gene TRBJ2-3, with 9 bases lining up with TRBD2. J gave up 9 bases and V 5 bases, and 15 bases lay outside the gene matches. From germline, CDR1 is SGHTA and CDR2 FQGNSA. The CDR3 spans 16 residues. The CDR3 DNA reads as TGTGCCAGCAGCCTAGACGCGCTTAGCGGGAGACGCACGCAGTATTTT. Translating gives CASSLDALSGRRTQYF. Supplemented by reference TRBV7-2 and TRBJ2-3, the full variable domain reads GAGVSQSPSNKVTEKGKDVELRCDPISGHTALYWYRQSLGQGLEFLIYFQGNSAPDKSGLPSDRFSAERTGGSVSTLTIQRTQQEDSAVYLCASSLDALSGRRTQYFGPGTRLTVL.

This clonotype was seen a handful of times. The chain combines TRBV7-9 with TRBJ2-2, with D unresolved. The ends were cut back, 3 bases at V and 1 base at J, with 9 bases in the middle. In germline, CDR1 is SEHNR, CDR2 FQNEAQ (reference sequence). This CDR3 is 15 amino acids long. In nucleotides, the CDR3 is TGTGCCAGCAGCTTTCAGATGCTGAACACCGGGGAGCTGTTTTTT. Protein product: CASSFQMLNTGELFF.

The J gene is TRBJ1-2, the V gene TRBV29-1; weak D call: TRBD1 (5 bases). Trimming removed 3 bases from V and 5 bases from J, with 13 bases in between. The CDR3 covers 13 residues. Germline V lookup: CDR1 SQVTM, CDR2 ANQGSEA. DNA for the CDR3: TGCAGCGTTGATTGGGGGTTTGGGTATGGCTACACCTTC. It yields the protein CSVDWGFGYGYTF.

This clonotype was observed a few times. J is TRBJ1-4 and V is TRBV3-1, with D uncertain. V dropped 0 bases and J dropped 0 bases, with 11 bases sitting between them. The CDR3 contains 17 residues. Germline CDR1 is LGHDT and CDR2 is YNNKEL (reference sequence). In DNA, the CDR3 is TGTGCCAGCAGCCAAGAACCCTGGGAGCCAACTAATGAAAAACTGTTTTTT. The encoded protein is CASSQEPWEPTNEKLFF.